Below, 10 T cell receptor beta chains from the same sample are listed, as sequenced in a study of beta chain features in type 1 diabetes. cDNA synthesis used the whole RNA isolate, giving expressed TCRB sequences. Repertoires were generated with immunoSEQ multiplex PCR, while TCRdb's copy carries only in-frame clones and drops some. The sample consists of 900,000 or so clones, 15% to 20% of them appearing once. Sample: naive CD4+ T cells from blood. Receptor source: a woman under 30 in good health.

The genes are TRBV19 and TRBJ2-3, with 7 bases fitting TRBD2. CDR3 length: 13 amino acids. In germline, CDR1 is LNHDA, CDR2 SQIVND (reference sequence). V shed 4 bases and J 6 bases; nucleotides not matched to a gene: 4. Written as DNA, the CDR3 is TGTGCCAGTAGTAACCGGGGGGTGGATACGCAGTATTTT. Amino acids: CASSNRGVDTQYF.

This clone was seen a handful of times. V usage is TRBV28 and J usage is TRBJ1-5, with TRBD1 as a possible D gene (6 bases). The CDR3 contains 12 residues. Germline CDR1 MDHEN, CDR2 SYDVKM. Deletions cut 5 bases from V and 6 bases from J, with 8 bases between. CDR3 region: CASSPQGQPQHF. The CDR3 DNA reads TGTGCCAGCAGTCCACAGGGTCAGCCCCAGCATTTT.

The chain carries TRBV7-9 and TRBJ2-3, with 8 bases identical to TRBD2. The CDR3 has 16 residues. Per germline, CDR1 SEHNR and CDR2 FQNEAQ (reference sequence). After removal of 7 bases from V and 0 bases from J, the junction contained 9 bases not matched to a gene. CDR3 DNA sequence: TGTGCCAGCACCGATCGACTAGCGCAGAGCACAGATACGCAGTATTTT. Protein: CASTDRLAQSTDTQYF.

This chain uses TRBV9 with TRBJ2-1; 11 bases are shared with TRBD2. The V gene end was trimmed by 3 bases and the J gene end by 13 bases; junction bases not matched to a gene: 6. The germline V gene has CDR1 SGDLS and CDR2 YYNGEE. The CDR3 is made up of 13 amino acids. CDR3 residues: CASSARLAGNQFF. Written as DNA, the CDR3 is TGTGCCAGCAGCGCCAGACTAGCGGGAAACCAGTTCTTC. Filled out from reference TRBV9 and TRBJ2-1, the complete variable domain reads DSGVTQTPKHLITATGQRVTLRCSPRSGDLSVYWYQQSLDQGLQFLIQYYNGEERAKGNILERFSAQQFPDLHSELNLSSLELGDSALYFCASSARLAGNQFFGPGTRLTVL.

This clone was picked up a small number of times. The chain employs TRBV5-1 and TRBJ2-3; a possible D gene is TRBD1 (6 bases). The V and J ends lost 4 bases and 6 bases respectively, with 18 bases between them. Per germline, CDR1 SGHRS and CDR2 YFSETQ. There are 15 residues in the CDR3. Written as DNA, the CDR3 is TGCGCCAGCAGCCAGGGGACCTCTTGGGGGGATACGCAGTATTTT. It encodes CASSQGTSWGDTQYF.

This clone was counted at least ten times. This sequence joins TRBV10-3 and TRBJ2-7; D gene uncertain. The CDR3 totals 12 residues. Trimming took 5 bases from V and 1 from J, leaving 6 bases between them. Germline V gene data show CDR1 as ENHRY and CDR2 as SYGVKD. For the CDR3, the DNA is TGTGCCATCAGTCGTAAATCCTACGAGCAGTACTTC. Translated: CAISRKSYEQYF.

The chain has TRBV15 and TRBJ2-3; maybe TRBD2 (6 bases). The length of the CDR3 is 16 residues. The germline V and J ends were trimmed by 0 bases and 0 bases, with 10 bases remaining between them. From germline, CDR1 is LNHNV and CDR2 YYDKDF (reference sequence). CDR3 DNA sequence: TGTGCCACCAGCAGAGATTGGGGACTGAGCACAGATACGCAGTATTTT. The encoded protein is CATSRDWGLSTDTQYF.

Regarding this clone: The same CDR3 is also encoded by other DNA sequences in this sample. The chain has TRBV7-3 and TRBJ2-2; 8 nucleotides line up with TRBD2. The germline gives CDR1 SGHTA, CDR2 FQGTGA. The CDR3 is 15 residues long. V lost 5 bases, J lost 0 bases, and 2 bases stayed unmatched. CDR3 in DNA: TGTGCCAGCAGCCTAGCGGGCCCGAACACCGGGGAGCTGTTTTTT. Residues: CASSLAGPNTGELFF.

This clone was recorded a few times. The rearrangement links TRBV2 to TRBJ2-7; 8 positions agree with TRBD2. V was clipped by 2 bases and J by 1 base; unmatched bases: 4. The CDR3 has 15 amino acids. From germline, CDR1 is SNHLY and CDR2 FYNNEI. The CDR3 DNA is TGTGCCAGCAGTGAACCAGCGGGAGAGTCCTACGAGCAGTACTTC. Translating gives CASSEPAGESYEQYF.

This clone was counted only a few times. V is TRBV11-1 and J is TRBJ2-7; D may be TRBD1 (6 bases). Germline lookup yields CDR1 SGHAT and CDR2 FQDESV (reference sequence). V was shortened by 4 bases and J by 2 bases, with 9 bases between the two germline ends. This CDR3 comprises 13 residues. The CDR3 protein is CASSSGQPYEQYF. CDR3 DNA: TGTGCCAGCAGCTCCGGACAGCCCTACGAGCAGTACTTC. Combining the CDR3 with reference TRBV11-1 and TRBJ2-7 gives the whole variable domain EAEVAQSPRYKITEKSQAVAFWCDPISGHATLYWYRQILGQGPELLVQFQDESVVDDSQLPKDRFSAERLKGVDSTLKIQPAELGDSAMYLCASSSGQPYEQYFGPGTRLTVT.